This T cell receptor (beta chain) was captured in a study of blood T cell repertoires in COVID-19. Clones were sequenced by immunoSEQ multiplex PCR, and TCRdb holds only the in-frame ones, with some missing. The table lists 400,000 to 450,000 clones, around 88% of them singletons. V lost 2 bases and J lost 2; bases outside the gene matches: 10. Germline V gene lookup returns CDR1 SGHTA and CDR2 FQGNSA. The CDR3 is 18 residues long. V gene TRBV7-2 combines with J gene TRBJ2-3; TRBD2 matches at 10 bases. The sequenced sample consisted of peripheral blood. This TCR was sampled from a woman aged 50 to 65 with COVID-19, enrolled during active disease. The CDR3 region is CASSLTTLAGAYTDTQYF. Here the CDR3 DNA reads TGTGCCAGCAGCTTAACCACCCTAGCGGGGGCTTACACAGATACGCAGTATTTT.